This is a list of T cell receptor beta chains from one sample in a study of radiation and T cells in renal cell carcinoma. Clones were sequenced by immunoSEQ multiplex PCR, and TCRdb holds only the in-frame ones, with some missing. This table has 100,000 to 150,000 clones, about four fifths appearing once. The input for sequencing was blood, taken from a patient whose treatment included radiotherapy and nephrectomy. The receptors originated from a man over 45 with renal cell carcinoma. Each CDR3 is given with its conserved first and last residue. Each record gives: D gene, clone size, V gene, J gene, CDR3 protein, CDR3 DNA. The D gene is left open where the match is weak. Not every row has a clone size; where given, it reads once, few, many or a size class.

d_call: -; clone_size: -; v_call: TRBV10-3; j_call: TRBJ1-6; cdr3_aa: CAISEKGEESPLHF; cdr3_nt: TGTGCCATCAGTGAGAAGGGGGAAGAGTCACCCCTCCACTTT
d_call: -; clone_size: -; v_call: TRBV27; j_call: TRBJ2-3; cdr3_aa: CASSPVPSTDTQYF; cdr3_nt: TGTGCCAGCAGTCCTGTGCCCAGCACAGATACGCAGTATTTT
d_call: -; clone_size: -; v_call: TRBV6-1; j_call: TRBJ2-1; cdr3_aa: CASSEGLGGPTGDEQFF; cdr3_nt: TGTGCCAGCAGTGAAGGTTTGGGGGGCCCCACCGGGGATGAGCAGTTCTTC
d_call: -; clone_size: -; v_call: TRBV5-1; j_call: TRBJ1-6; cdr3_aa: CASSLEGGNSPLHF; cdr3_nt: TGCGCCAGCAGCTTGGAAGGGGGGAATTCACCCCTCCACTTT
d_call: TRBD2; clone_size: -; v_call: TRBV5-1; j_call: TRBJ2-3; cdr3_aa: CASSLIGLGTDTQYF; cdr3_nt: TGCGCCAGCAGCTTAATTGGACTAGGCACAGATACGCAGTATTTT
d_call: -; clone_size: -; v_call: TRBV7-2; j_call: TRBJ1-5; cdr3_aa: CASSLVGSRGNQPQHF; cdr3_nt: TGTGCCAGCAGCTTAGTTGGCTCTAGGGGCAATCAGCCCCAGCATTTT
d_call: -; clone_size: few; v_call: TRBV7-2; j_call: TRBJ1-5; cdr3_aa: CASSSRSTSNQPQHF; cdr3_nt: TGTGCCAGCAGCTCCAGGTCGACTAGCAATCAGCCCCAGCATTTT
d_call: -; clone_size: -; v_call: TRBV5-1; j_call: TRBJ2-5; cdr3_aa: CASAPGGYQETQYF; cdr3_nt: TGCGCCAGCGCCCCGGGCGGATACCAAGAGACCCAGTACTTC
d_call: -; clone_size: -; v_call: TRBV28; j_call: TRBJ2-2; cdr3_aa: CASSLFGQLTTGELFF; cdr3_nt: TGTGCCAGCAGTTTATTCGGTCAGCTCACCACCGGGGAGCTGTTTTTT
d_call: TRBD2; clone_size: -; v_call: TRBV7-6; j_call: TRBJ2-7; cdr3_aa: CASSFRTSGSDEQYF; cdr3_nt: TGTGCCAGCAGCTTTAGGACTAGCGGGAGCGACGAGCAGTACTTC
d_call: TRBD1; clone_size: -; v_call: TRBV6-5; j_call: TRBJ2-2; cdr3_aa: CASSRQGTNTGELFF; cdr3_nt: TGTGCCAGCAGTAGACAGGGGACAAACACCGGGGAGCTGTTTTTT
d_call: -; clone_size: -; v_call: TRBV2; j_call: TRBJ2-5; cdr3_aa: CASSGLRAGQKDQETQYF; cdr3_nt: TGTGCCAGCAGTGGATTGAGGGCGGGACAAAAGGACCAAGAGACCCAGTACTTC
d_call: -; clone_size: -; v_call: TRBV7-3; j_call: TRBJ2-7; cdr3_aa: CASSTGHNSYEQYF; cdr3_nt: TGTGCCAGCAGTACAGGACACAACTCCTACGAGCAGTACTTC
d_call: -; clone_size: once; v_call: TRBV29-1; j_call: TRBJ2-2; cdr3_aa: CSVGGGARNGELFF; cdr3_nt: TGCAGCGTTGGGGGTGGGGCGCGTAACGGGGAGCTGTTTTTT
d_call: -; clone_size: few; v_call: TRBV11-3; j_call: TRBJ2-2; cdr3_aa: CASSFGLDAGELFF; cdr3_nt: TGTGCCAGCAGCTTTGGTCTCGACGCCGGGGAGCTGTTTTTT
d_call: TRBD1; clone_size: -; v_call: TRBV19; j_call: TRBJ1-4; cdr3_aa: CASRITGGADEKLFF; cdr3_nt: TGTGCCAGTAGGATAACAGGGGGCGCGGATGAAAAACTGTTTTTT
d_call: TRBD2; clone_size: -; v_call: TRBV6-5; j_call: TRBJ2-7; cdr3_aa: CASSRLAGEGEQYF; cdr3_nt: TGTGCCAGCAGTCGACTAGCGGGAGAGGGGGAGCAGTACTTC
d_call: -; clone_size: -; v_call: TRBV5-1; j_call: TRBJ1-1; cdr3_aa: CASSPDSGRTEAFF; cdr3_nt: TGCGCCAGCAGCCCGGACTCAGGGAGGACTGAAGCTTTCTTT
d_call: -; clone_size: -; v_call: TRBV4-3; j_call: TRBJ2-7; cdr3_aa: CASSQGGGTAEQYF; cdr3_nt: TGCGCCAGCAGCCAGGGTGGGGGGACAGCCGAGCAGTACTTC
d_call: TRBD2; clone_size: -; v_call: TRBV2; j_call: TRBJ2-7; cdr3_aa: CATRTSSEQYF; cdr3_nt: TGTGCCACCAGGACTAGTTCCGAGCAGTACTTC
d_call: TRBD2; clone_size: -; v_call: TRBV6-1; j_call: TRBJ2-7; cdr3_aa: CASSELSGATYEQYF; cdr3_nt: TGTGCCAGCAGTGAATTAAGCGGGGCGACCTACGAGCAGTACTTC
d_call: -; clone_size: -; v_call: TRBV30; j_call: TRBJ1-4; cdr3_aa: CAWSKPRREEKLFF; cdr3_nt: TGTGCCTGGAGCAAACCCCGCCGGGAAGAGAAACTGTTTTTT
d_call: -; clone_size: once; v_call: TRBV6-5; j_call: TRBJ1-1; cdr3_aa: CASRKDMSWDTEAFF; cdr3_nt: TGTGCCAGCAGAAAGGATATGTCGTGGGACACTGAAGCTTTCTTT
d_call: -; clone_size: -; v_call: TRBV30; j_call: TRBJ2-2; cdr3_aa: CAWSVGIQNTGELFF; cdr3_nt: TGTGCTTGGAGTGTTGGGATTCAGAACACCGGGGAGCTGTTTTTT
d_call: -; clone_size: -; v_call: TRBV6-1; j_call: TRBJ1-2; cdr3_aa: CASTRDNYGYTF; cdr3_nt: TGTGCCAGCACCAGGGACAACTATGGCTACACCTTC
d_call: -; clone_size: -; v_call: TRBV18; j_call: TRBJ2-1; cdr3_aa: CASSTYNEQFF; cdr3_nt: TGTGCCAGCTCAACTTACAATGAGCAGTTCTTC
d_call: TRBD1; clone_size: -; v_call: TRBV9; j_call: TRBJ2-2; cdr3_aa: CASSLQGADTGELFF; cdr3_nt: TGTGCCAGCAGCCTTCAGGGGGCGGACACCGGGGAGCTGTTTTTT
d_call: TRBD1; clone_size: -; v_call: TRBV4-2; j_call: TRBJ2-3; cdr3_aa: CASSTETGVTSTDTQYF; cdr3_nt: TGTGCCAGCAGTACAGAGACAGGGGTTACTAGCACAGATACGCAGTATTTT
d_call: TRBD1; clone_size: few; v_call: TRBV7-6; j_call: TRBJ2-7; cdr3_aa: CASSLVGQGRGYEQYF; cdr3_nt: TGTGCCAGCAGCTTAGTGGGACAGGGACGGGGATACGAGCAGTACTTC
d_call: -; clone_size: -; v_call: TRBV18; j_call: TRBJ1-1; cdr3_aa: CASSPGVNTEAFF; cdr3_nt: TGTGCCAGCTCACCAGGGGTGAACACTGAAGCTTTCTTT
d_call: -; clone_size: -; v_call: TRBV7-2; j_call: TRBJ2-7; cdr3_aa: CASSLPGTASYEQYF; cdr3_nt: TGTGCCAGCAGCTTACCCGGGACGGCGTCCTACGAGCAGTACTTC
d_call: -; clone_size: many; v_call: TRBV5-1; j_call: TRBJ1-1; cdr3_aa: CASSLTGGTEAFF; cdr3_nt: TGCGCCAGCAGCCTAACGGGGGGCACTGAAGCTTTCTTT
d_call: TRBD1; clone_size: -; v_call: TRBV6-1; j_call: TRBJ2-1; cdr3_aa: CAGNDRGVNEQFF; cdr3_nt: TGTGCCGGTAATGACAGGGGGGTAAATGAGCAGTTCTTC
d_call: -; clone_size: -; v_call: TRBV10-2; j_call: TRBJ2-6; cdr3_aa: CASSNDRYSGANVLTF; cdr3_nt: TGCGCCAGCAGTAACGACAGATACTCTGGGGCCAACGTCCTGACTTTC
d_call: TRBD1; clone_size: few; v_call: TRBV5-1; j_call: TRBJ2-3; cdr3_aa: CASKTGETTDTQYF; cdr3_nt: TGCGCCAGCAAAACAGGGGAGACCACAGATACGCAGTATTTT
d_call: -; clone_size: -; v_call: TRBV27; j_call: TRBJ2-1; cdr3_aa: CASSLQRGSGDEQFF; cdr3_nt: TGTGCCAGCAGTTTACAACGCGGTTCGGGGGATGAGCAGTTCTTC
d_call: TRBD1; clone_size: -; v_call: TRBV6-1; j_call: TRBJ1-5; cdr3_aa: CASSPNRGYQPQHF; cdr3_nt: TGTGCCAGCAGTCCGAACAGGGGGTACCAGCCCCAGCATTTT
d_call: TRBD2; clone_size: -; v_call: TRBV27; j_call: TRBJ2-3; cdr3_aa: CASSLPLALTLTDTQYF; cdr3_nt: TGTGCCAGCAGTTTACCACTAGCGCTAACCCTTACAGATACGCAGTATTTT
d_call: TRBD1; clone_size: few; v_call: TRBV28; j_call: TRBJ1-5; cdr3_aa: CASSVGQGRNQPQHF; cdr3_nt: TGTGCCAGCAGCGTTGGACAGGGTCGAAATCAGCCCCAGCATTTT
d_call: TRBD2; clone_size: -; v_call: TRBV4-3; j_call: TRBJ2-2; cdr3_aa: CASSQPGLAGVGELFF; cdr3_nt: TGCGCCAGCAGCCAACCAGGACTAGCGGGGGTGGGGGAGCTGTTTTTT